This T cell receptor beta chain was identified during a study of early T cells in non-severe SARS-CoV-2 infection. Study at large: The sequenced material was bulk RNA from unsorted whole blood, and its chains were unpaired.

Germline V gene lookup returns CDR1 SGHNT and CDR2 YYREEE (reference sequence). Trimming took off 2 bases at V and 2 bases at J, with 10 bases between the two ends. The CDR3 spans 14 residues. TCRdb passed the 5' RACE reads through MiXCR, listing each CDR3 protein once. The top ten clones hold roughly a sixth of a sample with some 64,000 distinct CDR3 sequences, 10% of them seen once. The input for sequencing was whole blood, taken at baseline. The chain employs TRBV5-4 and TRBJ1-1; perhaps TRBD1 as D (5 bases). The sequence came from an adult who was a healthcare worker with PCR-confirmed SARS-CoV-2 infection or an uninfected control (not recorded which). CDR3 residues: CASSLLWTNTEAFF. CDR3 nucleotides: TGTGCCAGCAGCTTACTCTGGACAAACACTGAAGCTTTCTTT.